In its sample, the clone carrying this T cell receptor (beta chain) was seen once. Under the authors' procedure: How many nucleated cells were present was estimated from reference gene primer amplification. The data were produced by immunoSEQ multiplex PCR, yet TCRdb's version contains in-frame clones alone and is incomplete. V and J calls plus clone size are reproduced from that table; the DNA served to infer D and trimming. Seen here are 35,000 to 45,000 clones, 65% to 90% observed once, and the top ten hold about 4.8%. The V and J ends lost 4 bases and 2 bases, in that order; junction bases with no gene match: 4. The CDR3 extends over 15 amino acids. CDR1 MDHEN and CDR2 SYDVKM come from the germline V gene. The data are from a study of blood T cell repertoires in COVID-19.

This chain uses TRBV28 with TRBJ2-3, with 9 positions matching TRBD2. Source material: peripheral blood. The TCR comes from a man between 35 and 55 years old with active COVID-19. CDR3 sequence reads: CASSSKREVTDTQYF. The CDR3 region has the DNA TGTGCCAGCAGTTCCAAGCGGGAGGTCACAGATACGCAGTATTTT.